This T cell receptor (beta chain) was recorded in a study of shared clonotypes between healthy human individuals. Study findings and constraints: Approximately 5.3% was the fraction of naive CD4 clonotypes found shared across a handful of donors. Estimated clonotype richness was generally higher in naive than memory subsets.

Original methodology: ImmunoSEQ sequences covered only the junction and lacked quality scores; filtering therefore differed. The repertoire was sequenced with immunoSEQ multiplex PCR; TCRdb's copy has only in-frame clones and lacks some. The V and J calls and clone size were taken over from that table, and D and trimming were inferred from the DNA. The repertoire holds 2,500,000 or so clones, over 85% seen once, with around 0.15% in the top ten. CDR3 length: 12 amino acids. Trimming took off 3 bases at V and 6 bases at J, with 5 bases between the two ends. CDR1 and CDR2 (germline): LNHDA, SQIVND (reference sequence). Comment on this clone: Its antigen is unidentified.

The receptor's source is a man aged 18 to 30 in good health. Input material: naive CD4+ T cells sorted from blood. Regarding subset: CD45RA+ positively selected. The chain is built from TRBV19 and TRBJ2-2; D ambiguous. The CDR3 nucleotides are TGTGCCAGTAGTATGTGGGCCGGGGAGCTGTTTTTT. Residues: CASSMWAGELFF.